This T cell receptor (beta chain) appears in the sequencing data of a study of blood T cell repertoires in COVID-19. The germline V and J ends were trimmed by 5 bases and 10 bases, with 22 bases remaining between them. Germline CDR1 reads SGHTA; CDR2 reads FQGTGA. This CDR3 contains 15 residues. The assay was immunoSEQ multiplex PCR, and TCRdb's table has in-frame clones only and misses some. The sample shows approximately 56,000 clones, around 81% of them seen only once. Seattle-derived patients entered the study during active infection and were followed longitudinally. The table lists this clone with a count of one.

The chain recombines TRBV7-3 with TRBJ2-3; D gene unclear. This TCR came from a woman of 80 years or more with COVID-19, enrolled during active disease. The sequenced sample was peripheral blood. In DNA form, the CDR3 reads TGTGCCAGCAGCCAACATCCCGGGTCGGGTTATGCGCAGTATTTT. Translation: CASSQHPGSGYAQYF.